The source of this TCR beta chain is a study of T cells in Graves' hyperthyroidism and ophthalmopathy. Germline CDR1 KGHSH, CDR2 LQKENI. The CDR3 runs 17 residues. Germline trimming cut 3 bases from V and 7 bases from J; bases unmatched to any gene: 15. Amplification targeted TCR beta CDR3 regions from RNA transcripts. RT-PCR in the first round (using the HTBI primer set) targeted the TCR CDR3. TCRdb independently ran MiXCR on the multiplex PCR reads; one entry per CDR3 protein. The sample carries hundreds of thousands of distinct CDR3 sequences, roughly a sixth recorded once. V usage is TRBV18 and J usage is TRBJ2-1, with 7 positions matching TRBD1. Sequenced: blood. The clonotype comes from a middle-aged woman with Graves' ophthalmopathy. CDR3 region: CASSPVRRDSLRNEQFF. For the CDR3, the DNA is TGTGCCAGCTCACCGGTGCGCCGGGACAGTCTTAGGAATGAGCAGTTCTTC.